These 19 T cell receptor beta chains share one sample of origin, sequenced in a study of type 1 regulatory T cells (dated by TCRdb to the early 2020s). Sequencing took place on an Illumina MiSeq. TCRdb handled the public reads itself, with Q25 trimming in fastp and clone calling in MiXCR, and kept productive beta chains. Records with the same CDR3 protein are collapsed into one entry carrying the most frequent genes and DNA. The sample profile shows about 74,000 distinct CDR3 sequences; about three fifths of them were found once. The ten largest account for less than 8.5% of the sample. These receptors' targets are unknown. Specimen: cultured T cells, either the whole culture or a sorted T cell fraction (not recorded which). Sample cell subset or site, as interpreted from the label and publication: Tr1-enriched cell product generated in vitro against host alloantigens. Every receptor here comes from a human donor in good health.

CDR3 residues: CSVGNRAKTSETQYF. CDR3 nucleotide sequence: TGCAGCGTTGGAAACAGGGCTAAAACTTCGGAGACCCAGTACTTC. The gene calls are TRBV29-1 and TRBJ2-5, with D possibly matching TRBD1 (6 bases). CDR3 length equals 15 residues. Germline CDR1 reads SQVTM; CDR2 reads ANQGSEA. Trimming took 4 bases from V and 5 from J, leaving 20 bases between them.

The rearrangement links TRBV19 to TRBJ1-1; D is unclear. The V gene lost 5 bases and the J gene lost 3 bases, with 13 bases spanning the gap. The CDR3 is 14 residues long. Germline CDR1 and CDR2: LNHDA and SQIVND (reference sequence). The CDR3 nucleotides are TGTGCCAGTAGTTCATCCACTAAGGACACTGAAGCTTTCTTT. Translation gives CASSSSTKDTEAFF.

This chain uses TRBV7-9 with TRBJ1-4; TRBD1 agrees at 7 bases. The CDR3 has 16 amino acids. V trimming: 6 bases; J trimming: 4 bases; junction bases outside the gene matches: 11. Germline V gene sequence: CDR1 SEHNR, CDR2 FQNEAQ (reference sequence). CDR3: CASSLSGQPVNEKLFF. The CDR3 bases are TGTGCCAGCAGTTTATCGGGACAGCCGGTTAATGAAAAACTGTTTTTT.

The chain combines TRBV20-1 with TRBJ2-7; 12 nucleotides agree with TRBD2. This CDR3 spans 15 amino acids. Looked up from germline, CDR1 is DFQATT and CDR2 is SNEGSKA (reference sequence). V lost 3 bases, J lost 3 bases, and 6 bases stayed unmatched. As DNA, the CDR3 is TGCAGTGCTAGGACTAGCGGGAGTAGGAACTACGAGCAGTACTTC. Translating gives CSARTSGSRNYEQYF.

The gene calls are TRBV5-1 and TRBJ1-4, with 8 bases matching TRBD1. The junction had 3 bases not matched to a gene; V was cut back by 2 bases and J by 6 bases. The germline V gene encodes CDR1 SGHRS and CDR2 YFSETQ. The CDR3 consists of 14 residues. Here the CDR3 DNA reads TGCGCCAGCAGCTTTGGACAGGGAGATGAAAAACTGTTTTTT. The encoded protein is CASSFGQGDEKLFF.

This clonotype came up a few times. The V call is TRBV20-1, the J call TRBJ2-7; 12 nucleotides line up with TRBD1. Germline V gene lookup returns CDR1 DFQATT and CDR2 SNEGSKA (reference sequence). The length of the CDR3 is 13 residues. V was clipped by 3 bases and J by 7 bases; unmatched bases: 4. CDR3: CSARGQGAGEQYF. In DNA, the CDR3 is TGCAGTGCTAGGGGACAGGGGGCTGGTGAGCAGTACTTC.

This chain joins TRBV7-2 and TRBJ2-1; 8 bases map to TRBD2. V shed 7 bases and J 7 bases; nucleotides not matched to a gene: 18. The germline CDR1 and CDR2 sequences are SGHTA and FQGNSA. This CDR3 spans 17 amino acids. CDR3 bases: TGTGCCAGCAAAGCCGGCGGGGGACTAGTAAGGGCTAATGAGCAGTTCTTC. Translation: CASKAGGGLVRANEQFF.

The V call is TRBV24-1, the J call TRBJ2-1; no definite D call. Trimming left V 0 bases short and J 0 bases short, with 8 bases between. CDR1 and CDR2 from the germline V gene are KGHDR and SFDVKD. This CDR3 contains 16 residues. In nucleotides, the CDR3 is TGTGCCACCAGTGATTTGAACGCAATCTCCTACAATGAGCAGTTCTTC. Protein product: CATSDLNAISYNEQFF.

The rearrangement links TRBV2 to TRBJ1-3, with 8 bases matching TRBD1. J lost 2 bases, V lost 5 bases, and 8 bases had no gene match. This CDR3 is 16 amino acids long. CDR1 is SNHLY, CDR2 FYNNEI, per germline. CDR3 sequence: CASSPWTGLTGNTIYF. The CDR3 DNA is TGTGCCAGCAGTCCGTGGACAGGGTTGACTGGAAACACCATATATTTT. The full variable domain, in which reference TRBV2 and TRBJ1-3 provide the parts outside the CDR3, is EPEVTQTPSHQVTQMGQEVILRCVPISNHLYFYWYRQILGQKVEFLVSFYNNEISEKSEIFDDQFSVERPDGSNFTLKIRSTKLEDSAMYFCASSPWTGLTGNTIYFGEGSWLTVV.

The genes are TRBV4-3 and TRBJ2-2, with 8 bases fitting TRBD1. CDR1 LGHNA and CDR2 YSLEER come from the germline V gene. V dropped 0 bases and J dropped 2; count of bases not matched to a gene: 2. The CDR3 sequence is 16 residues long. The CDR3 region has the DNA TGCGCCAGCAGCCAAGAAACAGGGGGAAACACCGGGGAGCTGTTTTTT. Its protein product is CASSQETGGNTGELFF.

V usage is TRBV28 and J usage is TRBJ2-1; tentative D call: TRBD2 (6 bases). CDR3 length equals 15 residues. Trimming shortened V by 5 bases and J by 2 bases, and 13 bases separated the two germline ends. The germline gives CDR1 MDHEN, CDR2 SYDVKM. CDR3 coding DNA: TGTGCCAGCAGTCCGCTAGCGAATACCTACAATGAGCAGTTCTTC. Translated, it gives CASSPLANTYNEQFF.

CDR3 in amino acids: CASSLMESSNEQFF. CDR3 coding DNA: TGCGCCAGCAGCTTGATGGAGTCTAGCAATGAGCAGTTCTTC. J is TRBJ2-1 and V is TRBV5-1; no clear D gene. The CDR3 is 14 amino acids. Germline V gene data show CDR1 as SGHRS and CDR2 as YFSETQ. V shed 1 base and J shed 6 bases, with 11 bases lying between them. The full variable domain, in which reference TRBV5-1 and TRBJ2-1 provide the parts outside the CDR3, is KAGVTQTPRYLIKTRGQQVTLSCSPISGHRSVSWYQQTPGQGLQFLFEYFSETQRNKGNFPGRFSGRQFSNSRSEMNVSTLELGDSALYLCASSLMESSNEQFFGPGTRLTVL.

The V gene is TRBV6-1, the J gene TRBJ1-4, with D tentatively TRBD1 (5 bases). Deletions cut 4 bases from V and 8 bases from J, with 20 bases between. The CDR3 covers 16 residues. The germline V gene encodes CDR1 MNHNS and CDR2 SASEGT. The CDR3 coding sequence is TGTGCCAGCAGTGGCCCCGCCGGGGCCCGGGCGGAAAAACTGTTTTTT. Translating it yields CASSGPAGARAEKLFF.

In this sample, this clonotype turned up a few times. At one end, the junction sequence differs from germline, possibly due to a read error. This rearrangement joins TRBV5-5 to TRBJ2-7; D remains ambiguous. The CDR3 has 14 amino acids. CDR1 is SGHKS and CDR2 is YYEKEE in the germline V gene (reference sequence). The CDR3 reads CASRVNLRSYEQYF. In nucleotides, the CDR3 is TGTGCCAGCAGAGTAAACCTTCGATCCTACGAGCAGTATTTC.

This clonotype was recorded a few times. This chain links TRBV10-3 with TRBJ2-3; possible D gene TRBD2, 6 bases. The CDR3 totals 16 residues. V lost 2 bases and J 4 bases, leaving 16 bases between the germline ends. CDR1 and CDR2 (germline): ENHRY, SYGVKD. CDR3 sequence reads: CAISEPVGPGADTQYF. CDR3 coding DNA: TGTGCCATCAGTGAGCCCGTGGGACCGGGAGCAGATACGCAGTATTTT.

This clonotype was found a few times. This chain links TRBV27 with TRBJ2-7; no reliable D call. Deletions cut 3 bases from V and 4 bases from J, with 13 bases between. CDR3 length: 14 amino acids. Germline-derived CDR1 and CDR2 are MNHEY and SMNVEV (reference sequence). CDR3: CASSFRVPTYEQYF. CDR3 nucleotide sequence: TGTGCCAGCAGTTTTCGGGTCCCTACTTACGAGCAGTACTTC.

Only a few counts were recorded for this clonotype. The chain combines TRBV6-2 or TRBV6-3 with TRBJ2-5; possibly TRBD2 for D (5 bases). Per germline, CDR1 MNHEY and CDR2 SVGEGT. The CDR3 extends over 15 amino acids. Trimming left V 7 bases short and J 9 bases short, with 24 bases between. The CDR3 nucleotides read TGTGCCAGCACTCACCGGAGAGGGTCTAGCCGGTCCCAGTACTTC. Its translation is CASTHRRGSSRSQYF.

V and J are TRBV20-1 and TRBJ1-5, with a weak D call TRBD1 (5 bases). There are 13 residues in the CDR3. Germline loops: CDR1 DFQATT, CDR2 SNEGSKA (reference sequence). V was pared by 1 base and J by 3 bases, with 7 bases between. The CDR3 is CSARGGPNQPQHF. The CDR3, as DNA: TGCAGTGCTAGAGGGGGCCCCAATCAGCCCCAGCATTTT.

The chain is built from TRBV19 and TRBJ2-5, with D uncertain. The CDR3 totals 14 residues. Germline CDR1 LNHDA, CDR2 SQIVND (reference sequence). The ends were cut back, 4 bases at V and 1 base at J, with 10 bases in the middle. The CDR3 loop reads CASSSRHAQETQYF. The DNA for the CDR3 is TGTGCCAGTAGTAGCCGACATGCCCAAGAGACCCAGTACTTC.